This T cell receptor beta chain derives from a study of regulatory T cells in long-lasting Graves disease (dated by TCRdb to 2020 to 2023). As for the study more broadly: Antithyroid drugs had been taken for less than 3 months by newly diagnosed Graves' disease patients. TCR sequencing covered around 13 persistent and around 20 newly diagnosed Graves' disease patients, 33 samples in total. The study took place in China and was registered as a clinical trial. Persistent Graves' disease patients were compared with newly diagnosed Graves' disease patients by peripheral blood TCR sequencing and RNA sequencing.

The time point label corresponds to: newly diagnosed GD, antithyroid drugs for less than 3 months. For both TCR sequencing and RNA sequencing, RNA was extracted from PBMCs using TRIzol. Graves' disease was diagnosed according to American Thyroid Association guidelines. Recruitment of patients was carried out at an endocrinology department in Xi'an, China. Each patient gave about 8.1 milliliters of peripheral blood, collected in an EDTA anticoagulant tube. Ficoll Paque Plus density gradient separation was used to isolate PBMCs, and no further T cell sorting was done. RNA quality was checked with an Agilent 2100 Bioanalyzer and agarose gel, and concentration with a NanoDrop 2000. Libraries were built with multiplex PCR. Sequencing used an Illumina HiSeq 4000. CDR3 regions were amplified by Arm-PCR with iRepertoire HTBI primers to construct TCR beta libraries. Before sequencing, the PCR products underwent gel purification. The study's own analysis went as follows. Gene usage analysis of CDR3 amino acid clonotypes relied on the roughly 67 TRBV and about 15 TRBJ segments identified across samples. Filtered high-quality paired reads were merged into contigs using COPE and FqMerger. BLAST was used to align contigs to IMGT TRBV, TRBD and TRBJ reference genes, with CDR3 defined following IMGT. Clonotypes above 0.1% frequency were classified as highly expanded clones. Shannon entropy served as the measure of repertoire diversity, while the Gini coefficient captured V-J evenness. A clonotype found in more than one individual was treated as public. TCRdb's own reprocessing of the public reads used fastp at Q25 and MiXCR and kept productive beta chains. For every CDR3 protein sequence, its rows merge into one entry that carries the most common genes and DNA. The V and J calls follow TCRdb's processing rather than the paper's. The sample records a few hundred thousand distinct CDR3 sequences, about 11% of which are singletons. The ten largest clonotypes hold approximately 20% of the sample.

Paper-wide results and their limitations: Compared with newly diagnosed patients, patients with persistent Graves' disease had lower TCR Shannon entropy and fewer highly expanded clones, which suggests clonal expansion. Only peripheral blood was studied, because thyroid tissue, the primary lesion, was inaccessible. Only the TCR beta chain was sequenced and analyzed. More public clonotypes were shared among persistent patients (under 3,000) than among newly diagnosed patients (roughly 1,000). TRBV28, TRBJ1-2 and TRBJ2-5 were preferentially used in persistent disease, while TRBV20-1 and TRBJ2-1 were favored in newly diagnosed disease. The small sample size was acknowledged by the authors as a limitation that may reduce accuracy.

Relative to germline, V is 0 bases shorter and J is 8 bases shorter, with 14 bases between their ends. Reading the germline V gene gives CDR1 SGHRS and CDR2 YFSETQ. The CDR3 sequence holds 14 residues, the cysteine and phenylalanine included. The retained sequence is limited to the CDR3, 42 bases, with the frame set at the first base. This clonotype was seen at least ten times. Its specific antigen is unknown. Base quality data are lacking; no much larger clone is found one base away. The same specimen was also included in a second study, on T cells in Graves' hyperthyroidism and ophthalmopathy. The other study reports the following: Graves' hyperthyroidism was defined as stable when no progression to ophthalmopathy occurred over 18 months of follow-up. Hyperthyroidism patients were newly diagnosed, with disease duration under 2 months, and aged 18 to 65 years. The study excluded patients with uncontrolled infections, other autoimmune diseases, pregnancy or lactation. Diagnoses relied on clinical symptoms, serum thyroxine and TRAb, thyroid ultrasound and orbital computed tomography. The first round of RT-PCR for the TCR CDR3 was performed with the HTBI primer set and the Qiagen OneStep RT-PCR kit. Most expanded thyroid clonotypes (frequency above 0.001) were also detected in blood, suggesting blood repertoires may reflect thyroid immune responses. Ophthalmopathy was separated from stable hyperthyroidism by a 13 V-J signature model, with around 88% sensitivity and 81% to 83% specificity obtained in cross-validation and 80%/75% obtained in testing. In validation, progression to ophthalmopathy was predicted by the model with around 71% sensitivity and roughly 72% specificity, a median of approximately 7.1 months before onset. A discovery cohort of fewer than 110 patients, about 44 with Graves' ophthalmopathy and 55 to 65 with stable Graves' hyperthyroidism, was used to find distinguishing TCR V-J signatures. Whether ophthalmopathy could be predicted prospectively was tested in an independent validation cohort made up of roughly 19 hyperthyroidism patients plus 17 patients who later progressed to ophthalmopathy. The 100 discovery patients were divided at random into training and test sets in a 7:3 ratio. Thyroid tissue and blood T-cell repertoires from roughly six Graves' hyperthyroidism patients were also compared in the study. Following sampling, methimazole starting at 30 mg daily was given to hyperthyroidism patients, and high-dose intravenous methylprednisolone was given to ophthalmopathy patients. The libraries were constructed in a second round of multiplex PCR and then size-selected and purified. The libraries were sequenced on an Illumina HiSeq2000 using paired-end 100 bp reads. Raw data were processed with SOAPnuke, discarding reads with adapters, uncalled bases, mean Phred below 15, or no exact constant-primer or identifier match. High-quality paired reads were merged with COPE v1.2.5, and unique nucleotide sequences were defined as clonotypes. MiTCR v1.1 was used to align the clonotypes against IMGT TRBV, TRBD and TRBJ reference segments. Analysis was restricted to V-J combinations with a frequency above 0.0001, which covered roughly 99% of repertoires. The TCS score was defined as the ratio of F50 (clonal expansion) to E x V (chaos), calculated using BLOSUM62-based TCRdist between CDR3 peptides within each V-J. Welch's t-statistics and random forest reduced around 510 V-J features to about 13, which were used in a naive Bayes classifier (R e1071). Sample size was not statistically predetermined, and blinding of investigators to group allocation was not performed. The paper describes TCR Vbeta CDR3 sequencing of around 130 peripheral blood samples, made up of 43 ophthalmopathy patients, 70 to 80 hyperthyroidism patients and around 17 progressor patients.

The rearrangement joined TRBV5-1 to TRBJ1-1; the D gene identity is not certain. This clonotype originated in a woman aged 18-29 years with Graves disease. Donor details come from another sample of the same person, matched by shared clones. Sequencing was performed on peripheral blood mononuclear cells (PBMCs), taken at new diagnosis, from a patient treated with antithyroid drugs. The nucleotide sequence is given as TGCGCCAGCAGCTTGGAAGATCGGGGATTGGAAGCTTTCTTT. This codes for CASSLEDRGLEAFF.